This TCR beta chain emerged from a study of T-cell memory formation after mild COVID-19. Looking at the study overall: Each donor largely had its own TCR clusters.

Libraries for TCRalpha and TCRbeta carried sample barcodes and unique molecular identifiers via 5'RACE. MiXCR was run by TCRdb on the 5' RACE reads, yielding one entry per CDR3 protein. Of about 340,000 distinct CDR3 sequences in the sample, 20% to 25% were seen once. This clonotype showed up just a few times. This CDR3 has 13 amino acids. Trimming removed 7 bases at V and 4 bases at J, with 17 bases between. Germline V CDR1 and CDR2: DFQATT, SNEGSKA (reference sequence). What was sequenced was PBMCs or a T cell subset sorted from them (not recorded which). The rearrangement joins TRBV20-1 to TRBJ2-7, with no clear D. The clonotype originates from a man aged 18 to 35 who had mild COVID-19 (a few samples of this study predate the infection). Cell type and time point are not known. Here the CDR3 reads CSVQSPAKYEQYF. In DNA, the CDR3 is TGCAGTGTCCAGAGCCCCGCAAAATACGAGCAGTACTTC.